This T cell receptor beta chain was captured in a study of cytomegalovirus exposure and HLA in healthy donors. Findings of the study overall: More clonal expansion characterized HLA-associated TCR beta chains than equally common others in a later analysis.

The CDR3 sequence is 13 residues long. Germline-derived CDR1 and CDR2 are MNHEY and SVGAGI. Trimming took 0 bases from V and 6 from J, leaving 5 bases between them. This clone was counted only a few times. Its target is unknown. PCR used 60 Vbeta primers and 13 Jbeta primers. Data came from immunoSEQ multiplex PCR; TCRdb stores just in-frame clones and leaves some out. The sample contains fewer than 200,000 clones, roughly 80% of which appear only once. Sequenced input: PBMCs. The rearrangement joins TRBV6-5 to TRBJ2-2, with D uncertain. The sequence derives from a woman under 30 in good health and CMV-seronegative. As DNA, the CDR3 is TGTGCCAGCAGTTACTCGTCCGCCGGGGAGCTGTTTTTT. Translation: CASSYSSAGELFF.